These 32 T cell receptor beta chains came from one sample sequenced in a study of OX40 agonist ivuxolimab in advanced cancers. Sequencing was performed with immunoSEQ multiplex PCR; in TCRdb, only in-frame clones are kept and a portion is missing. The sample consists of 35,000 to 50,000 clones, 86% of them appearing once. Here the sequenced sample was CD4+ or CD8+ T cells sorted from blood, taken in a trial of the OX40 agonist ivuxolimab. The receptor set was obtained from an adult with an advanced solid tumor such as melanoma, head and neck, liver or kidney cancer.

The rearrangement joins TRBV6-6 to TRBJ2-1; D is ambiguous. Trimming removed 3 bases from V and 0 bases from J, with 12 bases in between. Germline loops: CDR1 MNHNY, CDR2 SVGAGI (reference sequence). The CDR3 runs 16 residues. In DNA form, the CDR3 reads TGTGCCAGCAGTTATGACGCCCCCGGCTCCTACAATGAGCAGTTCTTC. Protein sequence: CASSYDAPGSYNEQFF.

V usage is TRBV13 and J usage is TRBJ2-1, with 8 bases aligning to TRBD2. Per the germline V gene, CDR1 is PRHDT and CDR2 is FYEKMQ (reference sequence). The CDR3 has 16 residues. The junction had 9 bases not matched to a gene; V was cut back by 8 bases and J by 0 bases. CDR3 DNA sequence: TGTGCCAGCGGGGCGGGGGGCAACTTCTCCTACAATGAGCAGTTCTTC. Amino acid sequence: CASGAGGNFSYNEQFF.

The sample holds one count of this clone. In DNA, the CDR3 is TGTGCCAGCAGCGTCTTCGGGTGGCCGGGAACAAAGAACACTGAAGCTTTCTTT. It codes for CASSVFGWPGTKNTEAFF. The V gene is TRBV9, the J gene TRBJ1-1; D is undetermined. Germline CDR1 SGDLS, CDR2 YYNGEE. This CDR3 region has 18 residues. Deletions cut 2 bases from V and 1 base from J, with 21 bases between.

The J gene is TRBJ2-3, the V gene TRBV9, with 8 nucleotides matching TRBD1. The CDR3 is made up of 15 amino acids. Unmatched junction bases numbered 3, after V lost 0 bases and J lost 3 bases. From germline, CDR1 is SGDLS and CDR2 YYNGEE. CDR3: CASSVGGQGTDTQYF. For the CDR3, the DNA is TGTGCCAGCAGCGTAGGCGGACAGGGAACAGATACGCAGTATTTT. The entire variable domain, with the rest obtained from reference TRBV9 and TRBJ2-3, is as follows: DSGVTQTPKHLITATGQRVTLRCSPRSGDLSVYWYQQSLDQGLQFLIQYYNGEERAKGNILERFSAQQFPDLHSELNLSSLELGDSALYFCASSVGGQGTDTQYFGPGTRLTVL.

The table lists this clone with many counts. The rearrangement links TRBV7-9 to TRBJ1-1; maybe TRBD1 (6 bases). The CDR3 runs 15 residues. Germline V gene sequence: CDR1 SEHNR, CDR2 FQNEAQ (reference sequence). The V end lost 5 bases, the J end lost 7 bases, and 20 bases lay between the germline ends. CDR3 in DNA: TGTGCCAGCAGCCAAATGGTACAGGGCGGGGGTGAAGCTTTCTTT. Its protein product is CASSQMVQGGGEAFF.

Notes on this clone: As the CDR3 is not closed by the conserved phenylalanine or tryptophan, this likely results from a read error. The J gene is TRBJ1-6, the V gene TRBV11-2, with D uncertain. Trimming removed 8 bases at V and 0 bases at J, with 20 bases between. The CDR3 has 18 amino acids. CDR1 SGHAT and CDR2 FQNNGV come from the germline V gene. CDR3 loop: CASVSRKDLSSYNSPLHL. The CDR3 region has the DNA TGTGCCAGCGTCAGCCGAAAGGACTTGAGCTCCTATAATTCACCCCTCCACCTT.

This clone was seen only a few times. The CDR3 sequence is CASSEWGTEAFF. CDR3 bases: TGTGCCAGCAGTGAATGGGGGACTGAAGCTTTCTTT. V and J are TRBV6-1 and TRBJ1-1; D perhaps matches TRBD1 (5 bases). V was shortened by 2 bases and J by 5 bases, with 6 bases between the two germline ends. Germline V gives CDR1 MNHNS, CDR2 SASEGT. The CDR3 is 12 amino acids.

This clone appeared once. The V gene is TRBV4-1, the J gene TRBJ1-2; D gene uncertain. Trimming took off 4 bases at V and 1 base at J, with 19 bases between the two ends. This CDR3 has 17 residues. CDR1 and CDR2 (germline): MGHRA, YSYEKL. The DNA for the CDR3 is TGCGCCAGCAGCCCTGAGCCCGGCCGCCAGGATAACTATGGCTACACCTTC. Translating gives CASSPEPGRQDNYGYTF.

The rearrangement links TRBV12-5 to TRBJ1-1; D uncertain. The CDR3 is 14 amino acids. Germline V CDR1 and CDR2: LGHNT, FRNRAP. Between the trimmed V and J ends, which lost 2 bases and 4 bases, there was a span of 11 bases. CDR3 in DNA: TGTGCTAGTGGTTTGTCGCTATCGTCCACTGAAGCTTTCTTT. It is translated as CASGLSLSSTEAFF.

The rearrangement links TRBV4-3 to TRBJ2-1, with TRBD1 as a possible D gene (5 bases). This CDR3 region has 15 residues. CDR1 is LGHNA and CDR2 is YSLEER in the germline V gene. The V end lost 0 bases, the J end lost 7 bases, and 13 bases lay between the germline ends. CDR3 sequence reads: CASSQDQGARNEQFF. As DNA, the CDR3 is TGCGCCAGCAGCCAAGATCAAGGGGCGCGGAATGAGCAGTTCTTC.

CDR3 DNA sequence: TGTGCCAGCAGCCCCCGAGAGATTTCCTACGAGCAGTACTTC. Protein: CASSPREISYEQYF. V usage is TRBV7-8 and J usage is TRBJ2-7; D is unresolved. V shed 5 bases and J shed 1 base, with 12 bases lying between them. The germline V gene has CDR1 SGHVS and CDR2 FQNEAQ. The CDR3 spans 14 residues.

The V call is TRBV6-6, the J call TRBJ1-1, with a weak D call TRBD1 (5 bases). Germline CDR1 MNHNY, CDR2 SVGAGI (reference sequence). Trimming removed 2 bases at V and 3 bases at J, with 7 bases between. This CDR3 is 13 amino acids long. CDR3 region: CASSYTGDTEAFF. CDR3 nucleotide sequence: TGTGCCAGCAGTTACACGGGGGACACTGAAGCTTTCTTT.

CDR3 bases: TGTGCCAGCAGTGACGGGCAGGGGAGGACTGAAGCTTTCTTT. Protein: CASSDGQGRTEAFF. V usage is TRBV2 and J usage is TRBJ1-1, with a weak D call TRBD1 (6 bases). The CDR3 consists of 14 residues. Trimming cost V 3 bases and J 5 bases, with 13 bases left between them. Germline V gene data show CDR1 as SNHLY and CDR2 as FYNNEI. Using reference TRBV2 and TRBJ1-1 for the parts outside the CDR3, the full variable domain is EPEVTQTPSHQVTQMGQEVILRCVPISNHLYFYWYRQILGQKVEFLVSFYNNEISEKSEIFDDQFSVERPDGSNFTLKIRSTKLEDSAMYFCASSDGQGRTEAFFGQGTRLTVV.

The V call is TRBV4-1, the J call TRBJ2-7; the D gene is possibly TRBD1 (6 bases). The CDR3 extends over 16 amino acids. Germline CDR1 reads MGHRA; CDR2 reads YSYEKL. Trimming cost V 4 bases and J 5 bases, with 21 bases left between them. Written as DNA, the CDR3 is TGCGCCAGCAGCCGCCGAGTGGGGGCGGTAGTCGACGAGCAGTACTTC. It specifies CASSRRVGAVVDEQYF.

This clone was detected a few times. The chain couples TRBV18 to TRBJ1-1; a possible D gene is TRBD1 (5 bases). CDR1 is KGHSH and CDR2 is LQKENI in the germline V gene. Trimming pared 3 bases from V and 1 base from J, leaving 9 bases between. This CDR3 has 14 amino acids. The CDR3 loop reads CASSPIDRNTEAFF. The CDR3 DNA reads TGTGCCAGCTCACCTATCGACAGGAACACTGAAGCTTTCTTT.

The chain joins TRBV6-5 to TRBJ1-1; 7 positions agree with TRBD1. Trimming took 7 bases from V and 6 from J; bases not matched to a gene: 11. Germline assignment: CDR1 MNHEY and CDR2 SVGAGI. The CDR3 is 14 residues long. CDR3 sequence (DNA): TGTGCCAGCACCTCATTACAGGGGATGGCTGAAGCTTTCTTT. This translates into CASTSLQGMAEAFF.

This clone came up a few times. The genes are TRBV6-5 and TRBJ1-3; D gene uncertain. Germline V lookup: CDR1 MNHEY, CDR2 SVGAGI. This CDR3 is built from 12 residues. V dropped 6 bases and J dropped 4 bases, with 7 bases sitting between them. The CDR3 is CASSPQGNTIYF. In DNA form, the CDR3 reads TGTGCCAGCAGCCCCCAGGGAAACACCATATATTTT.

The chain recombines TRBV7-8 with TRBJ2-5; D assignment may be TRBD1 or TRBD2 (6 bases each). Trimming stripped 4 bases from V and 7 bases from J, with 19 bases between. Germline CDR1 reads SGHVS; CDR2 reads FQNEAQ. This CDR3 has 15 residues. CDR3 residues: CASSSYRGPAGTQYF. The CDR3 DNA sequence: TGTGCCAGCAGCTCCTACCGGGGGCCGGCGGGGACCCAGTACTTC.

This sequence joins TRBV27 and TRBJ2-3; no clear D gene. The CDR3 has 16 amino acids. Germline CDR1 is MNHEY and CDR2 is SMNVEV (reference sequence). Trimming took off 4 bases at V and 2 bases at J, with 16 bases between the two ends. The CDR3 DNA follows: TGTGCCAGCAGTTCCCGTTTTTCGCAGGACACAGATACGCAGTATTTT. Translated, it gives CASSSRFSQDTDTQYF.

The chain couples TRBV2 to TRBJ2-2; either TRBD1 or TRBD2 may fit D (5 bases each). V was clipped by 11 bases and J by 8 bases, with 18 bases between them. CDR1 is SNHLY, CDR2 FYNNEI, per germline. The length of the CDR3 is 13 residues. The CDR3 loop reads CARRDGRSGELFF. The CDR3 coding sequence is TGTGCCCGACGGGACGGCAGGTCTGGGGAGCTGTTTTTT.

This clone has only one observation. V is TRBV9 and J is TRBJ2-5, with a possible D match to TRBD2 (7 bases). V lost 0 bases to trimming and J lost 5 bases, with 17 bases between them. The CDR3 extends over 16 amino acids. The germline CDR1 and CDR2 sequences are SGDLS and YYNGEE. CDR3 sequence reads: CASSVAWGGAVETQYF. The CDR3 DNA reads TGTGCCAGCAGCGTAGCTTGGGGGGGGGCCGTTGAGACCCAGTACTTC. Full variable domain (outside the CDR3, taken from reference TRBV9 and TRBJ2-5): DSGVTQTPKHLITATGQRVTLRCSPRSGDLSVYWYQQSLDQGLQFLIQYYNGEERAKGNILERFSAQQFPDLHSELNLSSLELGDSALYFCASSVAWGGAVETQYFGPGTRLLVL.

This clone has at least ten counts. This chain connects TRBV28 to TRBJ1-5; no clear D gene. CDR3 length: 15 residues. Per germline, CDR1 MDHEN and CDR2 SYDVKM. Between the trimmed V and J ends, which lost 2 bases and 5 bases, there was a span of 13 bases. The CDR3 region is CASSLRLGEYQPQHF. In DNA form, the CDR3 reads TGTGCCAGCAGTTTACGGTTGGGAGAGTATCAGCCCCAGCATTTT.

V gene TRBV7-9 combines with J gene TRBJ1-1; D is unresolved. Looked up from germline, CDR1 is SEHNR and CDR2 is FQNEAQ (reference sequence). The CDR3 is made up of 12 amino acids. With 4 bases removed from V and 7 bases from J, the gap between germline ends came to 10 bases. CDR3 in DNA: TGTGCCAGCAGCTCTCAACCGGATGAAGCTTTCTTT. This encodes CASSSQPDEAFF.

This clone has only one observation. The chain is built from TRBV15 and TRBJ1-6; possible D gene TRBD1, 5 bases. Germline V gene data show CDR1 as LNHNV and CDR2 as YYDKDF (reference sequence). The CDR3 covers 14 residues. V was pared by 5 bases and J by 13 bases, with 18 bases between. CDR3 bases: TGTGCCACCAGCCCCTCGCTTGGGACCTCCCCCCTCCACTTT. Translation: CATSPSLGTSPLHF.

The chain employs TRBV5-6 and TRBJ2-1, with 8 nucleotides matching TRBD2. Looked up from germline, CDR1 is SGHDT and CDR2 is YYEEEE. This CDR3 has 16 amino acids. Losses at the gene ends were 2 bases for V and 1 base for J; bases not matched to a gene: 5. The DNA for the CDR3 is TGTGCCAGCAGCTTTTACGCGGGGGGATCCTACAATGAGCAGTTCTTC. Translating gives CASSFYAGGSYNEQFF.

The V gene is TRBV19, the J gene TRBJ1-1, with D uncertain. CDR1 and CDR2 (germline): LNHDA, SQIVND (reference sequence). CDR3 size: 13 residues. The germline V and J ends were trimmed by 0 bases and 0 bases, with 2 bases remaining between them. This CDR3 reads CASSIDMNTEAFF. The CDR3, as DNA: TGTGCCAGTAGTATAGATATGAACACTGAAGCTTTCTTT.

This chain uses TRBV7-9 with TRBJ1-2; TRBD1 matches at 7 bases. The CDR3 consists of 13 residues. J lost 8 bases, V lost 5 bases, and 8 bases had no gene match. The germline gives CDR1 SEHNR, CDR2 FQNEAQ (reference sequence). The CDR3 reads CASSQTGNDGYTF. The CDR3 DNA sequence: TGTGCCAGCAGCCAGACAGGGAACGACGGCTACACCTTC. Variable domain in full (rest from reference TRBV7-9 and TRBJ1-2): DTGVSQNPRHKITKRGQNVTFRCDPISEHNRLYWYRQTLGQGPEFLTYFQNEAQLEKSRLLSDRFSAERPKGSFSTLEIQRTEQGDSAMYLCASSQTGNDGYTFGSGTRLTVV.

CDR3 DNA: TGTGCCAGCAGTTCCGACGGCCTCGGTTCACCCCTCCACTTT. Amino acid sequence: CASSSDGLGSPLHF. The rearrangement joins TRBV11-2 to TRBJ1-6, with D unresolved. With 6 bases removed from V and 9 bases from J, the gap between germline ends came to 15 bases. Germline V CDR1 and CDR2: SGHAT, FQNNGV. The CDR3 is 14 amino acids.

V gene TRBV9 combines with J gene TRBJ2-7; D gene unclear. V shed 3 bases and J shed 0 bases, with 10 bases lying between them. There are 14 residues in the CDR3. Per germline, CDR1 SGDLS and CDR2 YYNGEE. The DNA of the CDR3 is TGTGCCAGCAGCGCGGGCAGAAGCTCCTACGAGCAGTACTTC. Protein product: CASSAGRSSYEQYF.

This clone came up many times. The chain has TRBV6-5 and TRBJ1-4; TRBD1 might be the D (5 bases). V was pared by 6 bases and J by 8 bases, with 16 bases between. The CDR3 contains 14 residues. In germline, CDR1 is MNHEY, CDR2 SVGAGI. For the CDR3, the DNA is TGTGCCAGCAGCGTGGGGGGGGAGGAGGAAAAACTGTTTTTT. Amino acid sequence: CASSVGGEEEKLFF.

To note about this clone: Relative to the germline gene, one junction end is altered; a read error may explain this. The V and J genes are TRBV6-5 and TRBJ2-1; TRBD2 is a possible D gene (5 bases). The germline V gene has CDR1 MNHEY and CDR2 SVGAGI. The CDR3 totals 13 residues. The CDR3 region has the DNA TGTGTCAGCAGTTACTCTGGAGGCAATGAGCAGTTCTTC. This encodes CVSSYSGGNEQFF.

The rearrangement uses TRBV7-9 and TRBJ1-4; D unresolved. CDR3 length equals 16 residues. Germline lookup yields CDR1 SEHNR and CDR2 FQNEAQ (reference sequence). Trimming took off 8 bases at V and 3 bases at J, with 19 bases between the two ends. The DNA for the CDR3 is TGTGCCAGCTGGGCCACAAACAGAGGCCCTAATGAAAAACTGTTTTTT. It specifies CASWATNRGPNEKLFF.